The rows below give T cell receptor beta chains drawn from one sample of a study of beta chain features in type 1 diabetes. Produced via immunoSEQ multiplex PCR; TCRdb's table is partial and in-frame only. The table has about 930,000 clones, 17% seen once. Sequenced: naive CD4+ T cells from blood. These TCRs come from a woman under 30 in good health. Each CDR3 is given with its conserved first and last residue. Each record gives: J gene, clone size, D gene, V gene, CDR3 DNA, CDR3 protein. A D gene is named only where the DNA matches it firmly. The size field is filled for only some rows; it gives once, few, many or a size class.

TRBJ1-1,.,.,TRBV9,TGTGCCAGCAGCGCCCGTATGTCAAACACTGAAGCTTTCTTT,CASSARMSNTEAFF
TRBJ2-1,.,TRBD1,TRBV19,TGTGCCAGTACTACAATCGACAGGGGCCATGAGCAGTTCTTC,CASTTIDRGHEQFF
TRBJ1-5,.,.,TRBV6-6,TGTGCCAGCATCCGACAGGATGGTCAGCCCCAGCATTTT,CASIRQDGQPQHF
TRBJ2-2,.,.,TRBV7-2,TGTGCCAGCAGCTTATACATGAACACCGGGGAGCTGTTTTTT,CASSLYMNTGELFF
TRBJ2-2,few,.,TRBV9,TGTGCCAGCAGAGGTAACACCGGGGAGCTGTTTTTT,CASRGNTGELFF
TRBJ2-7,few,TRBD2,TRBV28,TGTGCCAGCAGCAGAGCGGGACCGCTCGAGCAGTACTTC,CASSRAGPLEQYF
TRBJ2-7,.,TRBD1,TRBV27,TGTGCCAGCAGCCGACAGGGGGTTCTCTACGAGCAGTACTTC,CASSRQGVLYEQYF
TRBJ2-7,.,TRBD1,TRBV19,TGTGCCAGTAGCTTGCTGCCGGGACAGGGGTTCGTCGAGCAGTACTTC,CASSLLPGQGFVEQYF
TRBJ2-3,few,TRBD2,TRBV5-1,TGCGCCAGCAGCGCACGACCGGGACTAGCGGACCACACAGATACGCAGTATTTT,CASSARPGLADHTDTQYF
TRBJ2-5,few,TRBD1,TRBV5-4,TGTGCCAGCAGCAGAACAGGGGCCCAAAGAGTGACCCAGTACTTC,CASSRTGAQRVTQYF
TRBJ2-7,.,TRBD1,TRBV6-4,TGTGCCAGCAGGGGACAGCACGAGCAGTACTTC,CASRGQHEQYF
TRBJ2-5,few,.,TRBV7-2,TGTGCCAGCAGCAAACAGGGTCGGGAGACCCAGTACTTC,CASSKQGRETQYF
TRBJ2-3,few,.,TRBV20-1,TGCAGTGCTAGAGAAACCGGGGGGCAGTATTTT,CSARETGGQYF
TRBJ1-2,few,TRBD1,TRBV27,TGTGCCAGCAGTCCCCACGGGACAGGGCGTTCTAACTATGGCTACACCTTC,CASSPHGTGRSNYGYTF
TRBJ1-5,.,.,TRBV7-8,TGTGCCAGCAGCTTAGTTTCCGACATCAATCAGCCCCAGCATTTT,CASSLVSDINQPQHF
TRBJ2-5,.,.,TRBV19,TGTGCCAGAACTAGCCACTCCAACCTGTACCAAGAGACCCAGTACTTC,CARTSHSNLYQETQYF
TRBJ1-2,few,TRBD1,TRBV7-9,TGTGCCAGCAGCGCCCAAGGGACAGGAGGCTACACCTTC,CASSAQGTGGYTF
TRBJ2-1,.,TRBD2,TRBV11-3,TGTGCCAGCAGCCCATCCGGGCTAGCGGGAGCTGAGCAGTTCTTC,CASSPSGLAGAEQFF
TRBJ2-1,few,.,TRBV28,TGTGCCAGCAGTTTCCCTACTGTGCAGAGAAACAATGAGCAGTTCTTC,CASSFPTVQRNNEQFF
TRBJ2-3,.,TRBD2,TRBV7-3,TGTGCCAGCAGCTTAAGTCCCAGCGGGAGGGATACGCAGTATTTT,CASSLSPSGRDTQYF
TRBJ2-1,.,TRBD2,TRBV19,TGTGCCAGTAGTACTAGCGGGAGGGGTGCCGCGGAGCAGTTCTTC,CASSTSGRGAAEQFF
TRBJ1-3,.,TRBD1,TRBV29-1,TGCAGCGTTGTTGGTGGACAGGGAACACGGGACACCATATATTTT,CSVVGGQGTRDTIYF
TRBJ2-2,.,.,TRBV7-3,TGTGCCAGCAGCTTAGGGGGCGTCACTAGAAGTAGTGGCGGGGAGCTGTTTTTT,CASSLGGVTRSSGGELFF
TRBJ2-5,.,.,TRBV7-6,TGTGCCAGCAGCTTATTGGGGGCGCGAGAGACCCAGTACTTC,CASSLLGARETQYF
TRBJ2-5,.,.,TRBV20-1,TGCAGTGTTGGGTGGGTGGAGACCCAGTACTTC,CSVGWVETQYF
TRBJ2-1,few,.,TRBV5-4,TGTGCCAGCAGCATGCCGCCTCTCCACAATGAGCAGTTCTTC,CASSMPPLHNEQFF
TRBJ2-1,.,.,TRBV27,TGTGCCAGCAGTTTCGGTTGGGGTAGCTATGAGCAGTTCTTC,CASSFGWGSYEQFF
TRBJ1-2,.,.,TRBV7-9,TGTGCCAGCAGCTTATCAGGGGCGCAGCATGGCTACACCTTC,CASSLSGAQHGYTF
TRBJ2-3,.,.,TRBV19,TGTGCCAGTAGTCCGCCCTTCACAGATACGCAGTATTTT,CASSPPFTDTQYF
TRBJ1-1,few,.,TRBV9,TGTGCCAGCAGCGTAGCTTGGGGCAACACTGAAGCTTTCTTT,CASSVAWGNTEAFF
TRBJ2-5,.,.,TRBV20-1,TGCAGCCAAAGGAAGTGGGAGACCCAGTACTTC,CSQRKWETQYF
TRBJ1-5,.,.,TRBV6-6,TGTGCCAGCAACCAACCGGGGGTTGATTATCAGCCCCAGCATTTT,CASNQPGVDYQPQHF
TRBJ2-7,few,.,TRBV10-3,TGTGCCATCGCCAACTCCTACGAGCAGTACTTC,CAIANSYEQYF
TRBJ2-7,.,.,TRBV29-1,TGCAGCGTTATCCATAACTACGAGCAGTACTTC,CSVIHNYEQYF
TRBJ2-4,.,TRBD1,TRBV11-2,TGTGCCAGCAGCCCAACACCCGGGACAGGGGGCCGGATTCAGTACTTC,CASSPTPGTGGRIQYF
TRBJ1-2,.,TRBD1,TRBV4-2,TGTGCCAGCAGCCCCCGACAGGGTCGTGGGAATGGCTACACCTTC,CASSPRQGRGNGYTF
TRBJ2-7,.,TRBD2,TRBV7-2,TGTGCCAGCAGCTTAGGAGCGGGAGGGCGAGAGCAGTACTTC,CASSLGAGGREQYF
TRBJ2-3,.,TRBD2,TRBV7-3,TGTGCCAGCAGCCCCGCTAGCGGAGCGAGAGTTACGCAGTATTTT,CASSPASGARVTQYF
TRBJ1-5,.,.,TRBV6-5,TGTGCCAGCAGCCAGCATTTATCGGGTCAGCCCCAGCATTTT,CASSQHLSGQPQHF
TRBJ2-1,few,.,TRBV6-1,TGTGCCAGCAGTGAACCGGGGAGCGTCTGGAATGAGCAGTTCTTC,CASSEPGSVWNEQFF
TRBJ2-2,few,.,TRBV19,TGTGCCAGTAGTATCGGGAACCGGGGCGGGGAGCTGTTTTTT,CASSIGNRGGELFF
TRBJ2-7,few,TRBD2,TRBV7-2,TGTGCCAGCAGCTCCAGCGGGACCACCTACGAGCAGTACTTC,CASSSSGTTYEQYF
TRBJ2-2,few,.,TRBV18,TGTGCCAGCTCACCAGGCTACAGGCCCACCGGGGAGCTGTTTTTT,CASSPGYRPTGELFF
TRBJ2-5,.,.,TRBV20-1,TGCAGTGCGTACGCGACTGGCACCCAGTACTTC,CSAYATGTQYF
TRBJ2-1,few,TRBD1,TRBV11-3,TGTGCCTGCGCGAAGGGAGACAGGGATGAGCAGTTCTTC,CACAKGDRDEQFF
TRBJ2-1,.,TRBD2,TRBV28,TGTGCCAGCAGTTTATTTCGTAGCGGGATGTTCTTC,CASSLFRSGMFF
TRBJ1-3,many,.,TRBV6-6,TGTGCCAGCAGCCCACAGGGAAACACCATATATTTT,CASSPQGNTIYF